This T cell receptor beta chain was recovered during a study of T cell repertoires in cytomegalovirus infection. CDR1 is MNHNS and CDR2 is SASEGT in the germline V gene. The V gene end was trimmed by 0 bases and the J gene end by 7 bases; junction bases not matched to a gene: 8. This CDR3 comprises 16 residues. TCRdb reprocessed the reads with MiXCR, giving one entry per CDR3 protein. Seen here are some 450,000 distinct CDR3 sequences, around 32% observed once, and the top ten hold approximately 15%. The genes are TRBV6-1 and TRBJ1-4; 7 bases line up with TRBD1. The sample was PBMCs. The receptor's source is a human donor in good health (CMV status not recorded). Some clones in this sample may be carry-over from other donors' samples. The CDR3 protein is CASSEATGAAGEKLFF. CDR3 coding DNA: TGTGCCAGCAGTGAAGCCACAGGGGCGGCTGGTGAAAAACTGTTTTTT.